These 6 T cell receptor beta chains originate from one sample sequenced in a study of T cell responses to AZD1222 COVID-19 vaccine. Clones were sequenced by immunoSEQ multiplex PCR, and TCRdb holds only the in-frame ones, with some missing. The sample carries 64,000 or so clones, about 83% recorded once. This specimen was peripheral blood, taken on day 0 of AZD1222 vaccination. Receptors were obtained from an adult in good health.

This chain links TRBV9 with TRBJ2-3, with a weak D call TRBD2 (6 bases). Germline V gives CDR1 SGDLS, CDR2 YYNGEE. The V and J ends lost 4 bases and 2 bases respectively, with 20 bases between them. The CDR3 contains 17 residues. The DNA of the CDR3 is TGTGCCAGCAGCCCGAGAGGGAAGGCGGGGATCACAGATACGCAGTATTTT. Its protein product is CASSPRGKAGITDTQYF.

This clone has only a few counts. V usage is TRBV11-2 and J usage is TRBJ1-5; D uncertain. The CDR3 spans 18 residues. V was pared by 5 bases and J by 2 bases, with 22 bases between. CDR1 is SGHAT and CDR2 is FQNNGV in the germline V gene. CDR3 nucleotides: TGTGCCAGCAGCGGAGCACCTGAAAGGCGTACAGGCAATCAGCCCCAGCATTTT. As protein: CASSGAPERRTGNQPQHF.

This chain connects TRBV6-5 to TRBJ1-1; D call uncertain. The ends were cut back, 6 bases at V and 1 base at J, with 9 bases in the middle. CDR1 and CDR2 (germline): MNHEY, SVGAGI. The CDR3 totals 13 residues. CDR3 coding DNA: TGTGCCAGCAGACGGACGGAGAACACTGAAGCTTTCTTT. It translates to CASRRTENTEAFF.

The rearrangement links TRBV28 to TRBJ1-3, with TRBD1 matching 7 bases. With V trimmed by 3 bases and J by 3 bases, 8 bases remained unmatched. CDR1 is MDHEN, CDR2 SYDVKM, per germline. CDR3 length: 16 residues. The CDR3 is CASSFPGQPDGNTIYF. The DNA of the CDR3 is TGTGCCAGCAGTTTCCCGGGACAGCCTGATGGAAACACCATATATTTT.

The V call is TRBV7-2, the J call TRBJ2-3; 9 bases are shared with TRBD2. J gave up 4 bases and V 2 bases, and 4 bases lay outside the gene matches. The CDR3 consists of 15 residues. Germline-derived CDR1 and CDR2 are SGHTA and FQGNSA. CDR3: CASSLRLAVADTQYF. The CDR3, as DNA: TGTGCCAGCAGCTTAAGACTAGCGGTGGCAGATACGCAGTATTTT.

This chain joins TRBV10-3 and TRBJ2-7; D is unresolved. The V end lost 7 bases, the J end lost 1 base, and 11 bases lay between the germline ends. The CDR3 length is 13 residues. Germline V gene data show CDR1 as ENHRY and CDR2 as SYGVKD. CDR3 nucleotides: TGTGCCATCAAGCTTGGGCAATCCTACGAGCAGTACTTC. This encodes CAIKLGQSYEQYF.